The sequence of this T cell receptor beta chain was determined in a study of cytomegalovirus exposure and HLA in healthy donors. The germline V gene encodes CDR1 SGHTA and CDR2 FQGNSA. V shed 4 bases and J 2 bases; nucleotides not matched to a gene: 6. The CDR3 is 15 amino acids. Participants comprised healthy donors of bone marrow. A word on this clone: Its antigen is unknown.

The PCR was carried out with 60 Vbeta primers and 13 Jbeta primers. The table came from immunoSEQ multiplex PCR; TCRdb's copy has only in-frame clones and leaves some out. Altogether 150,000 to 250,000 clones are present, approximately 79% being singletons, with the ten largest covering around 4.8%. Study-level results: In a later analysis, at a false discovery rate of 0.05, approximately 16,000 TCR beta sequences matched HLA alleles. It was likely that a cluster of highly shared sequence variants was a sequencing artifact. The number of N-insertions in an Asian-associated ancestry cluster was reportedly below the 666-donor mean in a later analysis.

This TCR came from a woman in her thirties in good health and CMV-seropositive. This chain connects TRBV7-2 to TRBJ2-7; 9 nucleotides match TRBD1. The sequenced sample was PBMCs. The CDR3 reads CASSSTGGLAYEQYF. CDR3 DNA sequence: TGTGCCAGCAGCTCGACAGGGGGGTTGGCCTACGAGCAGTACTTC.